Listed here is a single T cell receptor (beta chain). What it binds is unknown. V lost 5 bases and J lost 5; bases outside the gene matches: 12. The CDR3 is made up of 15 amino acids. Germline CDR1 MNHEY, CDR2 SVGAGI. These data originate in a study of T cells in localized non-small cell lung cancer. Study outcomes and limitations: In the blood, greater T cell density corresponded to longer overall survival. Among the top 100 tumor clones, a median approximately 60 appeared in adjacent lung. Because sequencing included only one region (of the tumor), heterogeneity remains possible. There was higher T cell clonality in uninvolved adjacent lung than in tumor, and it was highest there.

The data were produced by immunoSEQ multiplex PCR, yet TCRdb's version contains in-frame clones alone and is incomplete. The data contain tens of thousands of clones, about 88% of them singletons. The TCR was taken from a woman aged 35 to 70 with stage I squamous cell lung carcinoma. The rearrangement links TRBV6-5 to TRBJ2-7; TRBD1 matches at 7 bases. Sequences were derived from peripheral blood, sampled before any cancer treatment. CDR3 loop: CASSPRTGGGDEQYF. The CDR3, as DNA: TGTGCCAGCAGTCCCCGGACAGGTGGTGGGGACGAGCAGTACTTC.